The 3 T cell receptor beta chains presented below share a single source sample, sequenced in a study of PD-1 blockade in classical Hodgkin lymphoma (dated by TCRdb to between 2020 and 2021). Library creation used the immunoSEQ multiplex PCR assay. Not all clones reach the TCRdb copy of this immuneACCESS table, which keeps in-frame sequences only. Checked studies attribute under half of the gap to unresolved V genes and leave the rest unexplained. The sample includes roughly 77,000 clones, with approximately 93% observed a single time. About 2.6% of the sample comes from the top ten. The time point label on this specimen signifies: newly diagnosed, previously untreated cHL patient sample. The sample taken for sequencing was peripheral blood mononuclear cells (PBMCs). These receptors were collected from a human donor with classical Hodgkin lymphoma.

V is TRBV6-5 and J is TRBJ1-1, with D possibly TRBD1 on 5 matching bases. Looked up from germline, CDR1 is MNHEY and CDR2 is SVGAGI. Trimming removed 7 bases from V and 2 bases from J, with 14 bases in between. The CDR3 extends over 14 amino acids. The CDR3 bases are TGTGCCAGCATCAGCCGGGACGGTAACACTGAAGCTTTCTTT. It translates to CASISRDGNTEAFF.

This chain uses TRBV7-9 with TRBJ1-1; D is possibly TRBD1 (6 bases). The CDR3 covers 15 residues. Per germline, CDR1 SEHNR and CDR2 FQNEAQ (reference sequence). V shed 7 bases and J shed 1 base, with 16 bases lying between them. The chain's CDR3 is CASKPNDRPNTEAFF. The CDR3 DNA sequence: TGTGCCAGCAAACCCAACGACAGGCCGAACACTGAAGCTTTCTTT.

V and J are TRBV7-9 and TRBJ1-5, with 9 bases that match TRBD1. J gave up 9 bases and V 4 bases, and 7 bases lay outside the gene matches. The V gene's germline CDR1 is SEHNR and CDR2 FQNEAQ (reference sequence). The CDR3 is 14 amino acids. The CDR3 sequence is CASSSGQGQPPQHF. The CDR3 nucleotides read TGTGCCAGCAGCTCGGGACAGGGACAACCGCCCCAGCATTTT.